A selection of T cell receptor beta chains follows, all from one sample in a study of T cell responses to AZD1222 COVID-19 vaccine. Data came from immunoSEQ multiplex PCR; TCRdb stores just in-frame clones and leaves some out. The sample carries tens of thousands of clones, about 80% recorded once. The material sequenced was peripheral blood, taken 28 days after the second AZD1222 dose. Every receptor here comes from an adult who received the AZD1222 COVID-19 vaccine. Both conserved end residues are part of each CDR3. D genes are given only for firm matches. Clone size is given for some rows only: seen once, a few or many times, or a class if the clone is expanded.

j_gene: TRBJ2-5
abundance: -
d_gene: -
v_gene: TRBV7-9
CDR3nt: TGTGCCAGCAGCTTAGCGCTCGCGGAGACCCAGTACTTC
CDR3aa: CASSLALAETQYF

j_gene: TRBJ1-5
abundance: -
d_gene: -
v_gene: TRBV7-8
CDR3nt: TGTGCCAGCAGCTTAGTGTGGGGCAGGGCGGGCAATCAGCCCCAGCATTTT
CDR3aa: CASSLVWGRAGNQPQHF

j_gene: TRBJ1-1
abundance: -
d_gene: -
v_gene: TRBV6-2/TRBV6-3
CDR3nt: TGTGCCAGCAGCTCACCTAGGAGTTGGGACACTGAAGCTTTCTTT
CDR3aa: CASSSPRSWDTEAFF

j_gene: TRBJ1-5
abundance: -
d_gene: -
v_gene: TRBV25-1
CDR3nt: TGTGCCAGCAGTGATCGGATAACCGCTAATCAGCCCCAGCATTTT
CDR3aa: CASSDRITANQPQHF

j_gene: TRBJ1-5
abundance: -
d_gene: -
v_gene: TRBV7-2
CDR3nt: TGTGCCAGCAGCTTAAACCTGGGGAATCAGCCCCAGCATTTT
CDR3aa: CASSLNLGNQPQHF

j_gene: TRBJ2-1
abundance: -
d_gene: TRBD1
v_gene: TRBV5-6
CDR3nt: TGTGCCAGCAGCCCGGGGACAGCCACCTACAATGAGCAGTTCTTC
CDR3aa: CASSPGTATYNEQFF

j_gene: TRBJ2-5
abundance: -
d_gene: -
v_gene: TRBV2
CDR3nt: TGTGCCTACAAGTCTCCCGGCAGGGAAGAGACCCAGTACTTC
CDR3aa: CAYKSPGREETQYF

j_gene: TRBJ2-1
abundance: -
d_gene: TRBD2
v_gene: TRBV18
CDR3nt: TGTGCCAGCTCATTGCTAGCGGGGGAATACAATGAGCAGTTCTTC
CDR3aa: CASSLLAGEYNEQFF

j_gene: TRBJ2-7
abundance: once
d_gene: -
v_gene: TRBV5-4
CDR3nt: TGTGCCAGCAGCTTGGTCTGGCAGGGAAACTACGAGCAGTACTTC
CDR3aa: CASSLVWQGNYEQYF

j_gene: TRBJ2-1
abundance: -
d_gene: TRBD2
v_gene: TRBV7-2
CDR3nt: TGTGCCAGCAGCTTTCGTGCCCGGGGGGGCCACAATGAGCAGTTCTTC
CDR3aa: CASSFRARGGHNEQFF

j_gene: TRBJ1-6
abundance: -
d_gene: -
v_gene: TRBV28
CDR3nt: TGTGCCAGCACTCGGGGGCAGCTTCGCTCCTATAATTCACCCCTCCACTTT
CDR3aa: CASTRGQLRSYNSPLHF